A selection of T cell receptor beta chains follows, all from one sample in a study of blood T cell repertoires in COVID-19. Here immunoSEQ multiplex PCR was the method, and the copy in TCRdb shows in-frame clones only, minus some. The sample has about 140,000 clones, about 80% seen once. Sequences were obtained from peripheral blood. These receptors all stem from a man aged 55 to 69 with acute or convalescent COVID-19. Both conserved end residues are part of each CDR3. D genes are given only for firm matches. The size entry is marked missing in some rows and otherwise reads once, few, many or a size class.

j_gene,abundance,len,d_gene,v_gene,CDR3aa,CDR3nt
TRBJ2-7,few,13,.,TRBV5-5,CASSLDPAHEQYF,TGTGCCAGCAGCTTGGATCCAGCGCACGAGCAGTACTTC
TRBJ2-2,many,12,.,TRBV28,CASSFATGELFF,TGTGCCAGCAGTTTTGCCACAGGGGAGCTGTTTTTT
TRBJ2-7,.,16,.,TRBV9,CASSVAAPATGGEQYF,TGTGCCAGCAGCGTAGCTGCACCCGCGACGGGTGGCGAGCAGTACTTC
TRBJ2-1,.,13,.,TRBV11-2,CASSSPERNEQFF,TGTGCCAGCAGCTCGCCAGAGAGGAATGAGCAGTTCTTC
TRBJ2-1,.,15,.,TRBV4-2,CASSPLWRAYNEQFF,TGTGCCAGCAGCCCTCTTTGGAGAGCCTACAATGAGCAGTTCTTC
TRBJ1-5,.,16,.,TRBV19,CASGGELRTSNQPQHF,TGTGCTTCGGGGGGGGAGCTGCGTACGAGCAATCAGCCCCAGCATTTT
TRBJ1-5,.,14,TRBD1,TRBV3-1/TRBV3-2,CASSLTGANQPQHF,TGTGCCAGCAGCCTCACAGGGGCAAATCAGCCCCAGCATTTT
TRBJ2-2,once,16,TRBD2,TRBV4-3,CASSQVLSGTGGELFF,TGCGCCAGCAGCCAAGTTCTTAGCGGGACCGGCGGGGAGCTGTTTTTT
TRBJ2-1,.,14,.,TRBV2,CASSEELFYNEQFF,TGTGCCAGCAGTGAAGAACTATTCTACAATGAGCAGTTCTTC
TRBJ2-7,once,12,.,TRBV30,CAWTEGTYEQYF,TGTGCCTGGACAGAGGGCACCTACGAGCAGTACTTC
TRBJ2-7,.,15,TRBD1,TRBV9,CASSARQGEDYEQYF,TGTGCCAGCAGCGCCCGACAGGGTGAGGACTACGAGCAGTACTTC